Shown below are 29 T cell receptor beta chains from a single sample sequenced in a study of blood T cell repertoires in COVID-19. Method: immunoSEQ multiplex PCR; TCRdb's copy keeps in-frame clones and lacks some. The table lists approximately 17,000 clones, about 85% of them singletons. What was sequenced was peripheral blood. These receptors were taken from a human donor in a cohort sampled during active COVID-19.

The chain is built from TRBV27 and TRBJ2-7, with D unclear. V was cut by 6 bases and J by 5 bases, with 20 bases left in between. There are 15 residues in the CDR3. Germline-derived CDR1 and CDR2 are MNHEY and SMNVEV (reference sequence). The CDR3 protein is CASRSLDSFNHEQYF. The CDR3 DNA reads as TGTGCCAGCAGGTCCCTTGACTCGTTTAACCACGAGCAGTACTTC.

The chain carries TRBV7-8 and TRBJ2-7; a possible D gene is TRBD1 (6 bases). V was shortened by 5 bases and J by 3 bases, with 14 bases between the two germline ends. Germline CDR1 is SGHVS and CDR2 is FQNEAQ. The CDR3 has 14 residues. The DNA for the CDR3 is TGTGCCAGCAGCCAAGAGGGACAATACTACGAGCAGTACTTC. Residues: CASSQEGQYYEQYF.

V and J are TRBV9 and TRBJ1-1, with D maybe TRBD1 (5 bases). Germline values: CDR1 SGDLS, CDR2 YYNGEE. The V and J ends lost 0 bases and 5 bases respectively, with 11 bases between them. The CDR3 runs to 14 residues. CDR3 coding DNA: TGTGCCAGCAGCGTAGCTTGGGGGGGGACTGAAGCTTTCTTT. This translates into CASSVAWGGTEAFF.

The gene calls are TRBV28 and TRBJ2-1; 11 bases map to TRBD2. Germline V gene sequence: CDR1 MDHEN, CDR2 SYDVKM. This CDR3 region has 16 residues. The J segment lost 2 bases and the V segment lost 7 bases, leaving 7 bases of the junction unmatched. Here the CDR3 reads CASKVTSGGPYNEQFF. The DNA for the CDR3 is TGTGCCAGCAAAGTAACTAGCGGGGGCCCCTACAATGAGCAGTTCTTC.

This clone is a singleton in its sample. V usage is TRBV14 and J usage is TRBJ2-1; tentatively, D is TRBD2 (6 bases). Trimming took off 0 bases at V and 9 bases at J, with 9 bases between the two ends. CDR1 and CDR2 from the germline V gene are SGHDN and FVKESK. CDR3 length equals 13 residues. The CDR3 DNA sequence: TGTGCCAGCAGCCAAGATGGGGGGATTGAGCAGTTCTTC. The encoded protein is CASSQDGGIEQFF.

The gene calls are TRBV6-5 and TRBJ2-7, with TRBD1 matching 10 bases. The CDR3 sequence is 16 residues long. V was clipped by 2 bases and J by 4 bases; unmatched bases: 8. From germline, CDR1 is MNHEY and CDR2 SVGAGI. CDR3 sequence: CASSYRSGTGAYEQYF. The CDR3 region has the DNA TGTGCCAGCAGTTACAGGAGCGGGACAGGGGCTTACGAGCAGTACTTC.

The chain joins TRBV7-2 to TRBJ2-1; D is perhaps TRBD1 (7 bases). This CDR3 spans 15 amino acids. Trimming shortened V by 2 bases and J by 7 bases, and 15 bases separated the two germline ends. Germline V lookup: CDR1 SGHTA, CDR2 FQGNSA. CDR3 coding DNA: TGTGCCAGCAGCTTAAACCTGGCAGGGGGGAATGAGCAGTTCTTC. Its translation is CASSLNLAGGNEQFF.

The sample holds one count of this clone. CDR3 sequence reads: CASSQDTSDSSGEQYF. The CDR3 coding sequence is TGTGCCAGCAGCCAAGATACCTCGGACAGTTCTGGCGAGCAGTACTTC. This chain uses TRBV3-1 (or the pseudogene TRBV3-2) with TRBJ2-7; a possible D gene is TRBD1 (6 bases). This CDR3 has 16 residues. Per germline, CDR1 LGHDT and CDR2 YNNKEL (reference sequence). V lost 0 bases to trimming and J lost 6 bases, with 18 bases between them.

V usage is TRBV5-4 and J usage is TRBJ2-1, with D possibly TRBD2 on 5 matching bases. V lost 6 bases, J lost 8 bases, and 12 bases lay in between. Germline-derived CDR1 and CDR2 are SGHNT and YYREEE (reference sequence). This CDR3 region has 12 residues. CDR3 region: CASTFEGYEQFF. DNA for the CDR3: TGTGCCAGCACCTTTGAGGGCTATGAGCAGTTCTTC.

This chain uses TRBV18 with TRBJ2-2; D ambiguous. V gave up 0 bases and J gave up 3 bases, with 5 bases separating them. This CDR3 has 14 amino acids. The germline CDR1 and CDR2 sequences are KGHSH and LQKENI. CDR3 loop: CASSPPTDTGELFF. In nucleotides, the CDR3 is TGTGCCAGCTCACCACCCACGGACACCGGGGAGCTGTTTTTT.

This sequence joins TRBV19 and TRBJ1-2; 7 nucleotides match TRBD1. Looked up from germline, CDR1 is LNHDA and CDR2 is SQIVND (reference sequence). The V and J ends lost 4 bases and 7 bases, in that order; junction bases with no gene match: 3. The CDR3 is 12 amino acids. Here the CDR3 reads CASSTRQGGYTF. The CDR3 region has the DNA TGTGCCAGTAGTACCCGACAGGGTGGCTACACCTTC.

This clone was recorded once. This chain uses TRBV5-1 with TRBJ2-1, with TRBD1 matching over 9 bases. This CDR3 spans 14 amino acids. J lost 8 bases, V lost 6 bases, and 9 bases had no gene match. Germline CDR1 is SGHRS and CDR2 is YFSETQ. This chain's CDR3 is CASTLGQGWDEQFF. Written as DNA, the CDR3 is TGCGCCAGCACACTTGGACAGGGGTGGGATGAGCAGTTCTTC. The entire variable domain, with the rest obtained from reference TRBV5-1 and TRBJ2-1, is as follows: KAGVTQTPRYLIKTRGQQVTLSCSPISGHRSVSWYQQTPGQGLQFLFEYFSETQRNKGNFPGRFSGRQFSNSRSEMNVSTLELGDSALYLCASTLGQGWDEQFFGPGTRLTVL.

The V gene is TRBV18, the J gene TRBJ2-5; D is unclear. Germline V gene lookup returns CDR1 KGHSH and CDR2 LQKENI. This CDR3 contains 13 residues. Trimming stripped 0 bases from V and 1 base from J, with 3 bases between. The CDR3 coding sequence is TGTGCCAGCTCACCACCCAGCCAAGAGACCCAGTACTTC. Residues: CASSPPSQETQYF.

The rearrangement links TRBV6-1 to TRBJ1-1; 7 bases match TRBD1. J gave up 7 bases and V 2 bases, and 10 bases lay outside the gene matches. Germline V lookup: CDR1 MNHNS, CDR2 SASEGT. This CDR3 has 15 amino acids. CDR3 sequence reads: CASSETGDGAGEAFF. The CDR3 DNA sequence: TGTGCCAGCAGTGAAACAGGGGATGGGGCCGGTGAAGCTTTCTTT.

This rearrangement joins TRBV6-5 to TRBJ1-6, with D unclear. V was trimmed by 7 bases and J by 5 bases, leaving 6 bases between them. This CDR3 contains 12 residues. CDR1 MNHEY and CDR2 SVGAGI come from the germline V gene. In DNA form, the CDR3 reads TGTGCCAGCACCGCGGATAATTCACCCCTCCACTTT. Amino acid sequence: CASTADNSPLHF.

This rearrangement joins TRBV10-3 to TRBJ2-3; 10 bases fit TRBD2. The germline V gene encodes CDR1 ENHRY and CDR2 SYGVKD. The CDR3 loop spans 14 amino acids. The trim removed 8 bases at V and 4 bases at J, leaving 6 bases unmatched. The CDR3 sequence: CAISTGTSADTQYF. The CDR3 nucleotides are TGTGCCATCTCAACCGGGACTAGCGCAGATACGCAGTATTTT.

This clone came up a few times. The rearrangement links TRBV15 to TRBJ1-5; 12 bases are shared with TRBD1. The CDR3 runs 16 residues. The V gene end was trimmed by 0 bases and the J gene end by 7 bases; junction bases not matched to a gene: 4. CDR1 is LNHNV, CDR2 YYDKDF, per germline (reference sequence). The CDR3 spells CATSRDPGQGAQPQHF. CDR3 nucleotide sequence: TGTGCCACCAGCAGAGACCCGGGACAGGGGGCCCAGCCCCAGCATTTT.

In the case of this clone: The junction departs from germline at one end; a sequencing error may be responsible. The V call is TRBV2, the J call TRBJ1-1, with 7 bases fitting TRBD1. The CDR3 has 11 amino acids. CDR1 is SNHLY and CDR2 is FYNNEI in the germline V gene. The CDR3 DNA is TGTGCCAGCAGTGAACGGAAGGGGGCGCTTTTT. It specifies CASSERKGALF.

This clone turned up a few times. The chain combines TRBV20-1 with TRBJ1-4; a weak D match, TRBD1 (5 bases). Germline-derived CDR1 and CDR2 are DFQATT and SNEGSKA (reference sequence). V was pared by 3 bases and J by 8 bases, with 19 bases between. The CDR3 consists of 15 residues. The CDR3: CSASLRGTAREKLFF. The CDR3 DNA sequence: TGCAGTGCTAGTCTACGCGGGACCGCCAGAGAAAAACTGTTTTTT.

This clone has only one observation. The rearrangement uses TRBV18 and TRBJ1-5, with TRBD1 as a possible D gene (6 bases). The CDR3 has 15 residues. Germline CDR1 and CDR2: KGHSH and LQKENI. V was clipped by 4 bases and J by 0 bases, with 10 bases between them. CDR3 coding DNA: TGTGCCAGCTCACTGGACAGCCTTAGCAATCAGCCCCAGCATTTT. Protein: CASSLDSLSNQPQHF.

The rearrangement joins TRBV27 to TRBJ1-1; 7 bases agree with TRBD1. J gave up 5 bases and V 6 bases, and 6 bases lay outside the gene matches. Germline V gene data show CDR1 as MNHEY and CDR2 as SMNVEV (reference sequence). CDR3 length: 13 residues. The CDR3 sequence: CASRRGRATEAFF. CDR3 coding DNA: TGTGCCAGCAGGAGGGGGCGGGCGACTGAAGCTTTCTTT.

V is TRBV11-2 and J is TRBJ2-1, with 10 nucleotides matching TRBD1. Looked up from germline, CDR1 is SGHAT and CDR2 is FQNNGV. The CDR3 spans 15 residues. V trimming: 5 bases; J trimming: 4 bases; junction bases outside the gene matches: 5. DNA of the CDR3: TGTGCCAGCAGCCGTACGGGACAGGGGTACAATGAGCAGTTCTTC. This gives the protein CASSRTGQGYNEQFF.

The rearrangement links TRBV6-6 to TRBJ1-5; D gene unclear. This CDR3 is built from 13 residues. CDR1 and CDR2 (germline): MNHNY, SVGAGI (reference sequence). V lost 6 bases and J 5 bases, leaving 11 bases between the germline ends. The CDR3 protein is CASSPGIDQPQHF. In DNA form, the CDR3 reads TGTGCCAGCAGCCCGGGGATAGATCAGCCCCAGCATTTT.

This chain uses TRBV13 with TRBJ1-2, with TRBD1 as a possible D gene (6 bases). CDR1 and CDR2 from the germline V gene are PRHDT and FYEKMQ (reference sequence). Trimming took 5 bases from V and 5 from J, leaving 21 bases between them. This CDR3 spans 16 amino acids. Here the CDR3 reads CASSTQQGTDLYGYTF. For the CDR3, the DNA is TGTGCCAGCAGCACACAACAGGGCACCGACCTTTATGGCTACACCTTC.

The CDR3 is CASSFSEGANEQYF. In nucleotides, the CDR3 is TGTGCCAGCAGCTTTTCGGAGGGGGCGAACGAGCAGTACTTC. The rearrangement links TRBV7-8 to TRBJ2-7; TRBD1 might be the D (7 bases). CDR3 size: 14 residues. V was clipped by 3 bases and J by 5 bases, with 14 bases between them. CDR1 is SGHVS and CDR2 is FQNEAQ in the germline V gene.

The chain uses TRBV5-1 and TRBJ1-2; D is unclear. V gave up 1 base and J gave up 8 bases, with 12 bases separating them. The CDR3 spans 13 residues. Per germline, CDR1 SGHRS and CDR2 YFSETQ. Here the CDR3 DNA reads TGCGCCAGCAGCTTGCCCCCCCGGGAGGGCTACACCTTC. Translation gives CASSLPPREGYTF.

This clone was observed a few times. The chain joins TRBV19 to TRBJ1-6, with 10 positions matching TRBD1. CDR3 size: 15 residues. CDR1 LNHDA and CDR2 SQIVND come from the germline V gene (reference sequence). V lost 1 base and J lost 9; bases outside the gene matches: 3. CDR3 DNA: TGTGCCAGTAGTATAGCGACAGGGGGCTCTTCACCCCTCCACTTT. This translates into CASSIATGGSSPLHF. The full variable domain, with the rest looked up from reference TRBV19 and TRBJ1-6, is DGGITQSPKYLFRKEGQNVTLSCEQNLNHDAMYWYRQDPGQGLRLIYYSQIVNDFQKGDIAEGYSVSREKKESFPLTVTSAQKNPTAFYLCASSIATGGSSPLHFGNGTRLTVT.

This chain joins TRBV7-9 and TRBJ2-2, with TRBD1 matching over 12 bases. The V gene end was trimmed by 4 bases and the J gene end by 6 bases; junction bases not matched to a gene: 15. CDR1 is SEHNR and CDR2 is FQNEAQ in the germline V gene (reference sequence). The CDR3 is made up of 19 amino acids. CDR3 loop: CASSSRDRGLDSTSGELFF. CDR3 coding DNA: TGTGCCAGCAGCTCCCGGGACAGGGGGCTGGATTCGACGTCCGGGGAGCTGTTTTTT.

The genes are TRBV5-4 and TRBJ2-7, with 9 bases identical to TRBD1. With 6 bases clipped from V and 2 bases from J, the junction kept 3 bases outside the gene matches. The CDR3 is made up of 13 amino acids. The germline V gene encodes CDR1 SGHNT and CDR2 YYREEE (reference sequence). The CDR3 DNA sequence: TGTGCCAGCACCAGACAGGGGGCCTACGAGCAGTACTTC. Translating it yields CASTRQGAYEQYF.